This TCR beta chain was identified in a study of T cells in Graves' hyperthyroidism and ophthalmopathy (dated 2019 in TCRdb). Background on the whole study: Peripheral blood samples were taken at the time of initial diagnosis, prior to any treatment. After blood sampling, hyperthyroidism patients were treated with methimazole at a starting dose of 30 mg daily, and ophthalmopathy patients were treated with high-dose intravenous methylprednisolone. An independent validation cohort of fewer than 20 hyperthyroidism patients and roughly 16 patients who later progressed to ophthalmopathy tested prospective prediction of ophthalmopathy. TCR Vbeta CDR3 sequencing of 135 peripheral blood samples (43 ophthalmopathy, 75 or so hyperthyroidism and about 17 progressor patients) is reported in the paper. For training and testing, the roughly 97 patients in the discovery cohort were randomly divided in a 7:3 ratio. In about 6 Graves' hyperthyroidism patients, the study also compared T-cell repertoires from thyroid tissue with T-cell repertoires from blood. A discovery cohort of about 100 patients, approximately 45 with Graves' ophthalmopathy and approximately 57 with stable Graves' hyperthyroidism, was used to find distinguishing TCR V-J signatures. General study outcomes and caveats: A model built on a 13 V-J signature distinguished ophthalmopathy from stable hyperthyroidism, reaching around 87% sensitivity and about 81% specificity in cross-validation and 80%/75% in testing. Sample size was not statistically predetermined, and investigators were not blinded to group allocation. During validation, the model predicted progression to ophthalmopathy a median of approximately 7 months ahead of onset, with around 71% sensitivity and under 85% specificity. Most expanded thyroid clonotypes (frequency above 0.001) were also detected in blood, suggesting blood repertoires may reflect thyroid immune responses.

A patient counted as having stable Graves' hyperthyroidism if no progression to ophthalmopathy occurred over 18 months of follow-up. Hyperthyroidism patients were aged 18 to 65 years and newly diagnosed, with disease duration of less than 2 months. The study excluded patients with uncontrolled infections, other autoimmune diseases, pregnancy or lactation. Diagnoses relied on clinical symptoms, serum thyroxine and TRAb, thyroid ultrasound and orbital computed tomography. PBMCs were isolated from about 9 ml of fresh peripheral blood by Ficoll-Paque density gradient centrifugation. Total RNA was extracted with Trizol reagent, and quality was checked on an Agilent 2100 Bioanalyzer. A word on this clonotype: Its recognized antigen is unknown. Base qualities are not provided; no much larger clone lies one nucleotide away.

The germline V gene supplies CDR1 MGHRA and CDR2 YSYEKL. The V end loses 4 bases and the J end loses 0 bases, and a stretch of 15 bases separates them. Including the terminal cysteine and phenylalanine, the CDR3 comprises 16 residues. The retained sequence is limited to the CDR3, 48 bases, with the frame set at the first base. The TCR beta CDR3 regions were amplified from the RNA transcripts. The first round of RT-PCR for the TCR CDR3 was performed with the HTBI primer set and the Qiagen OneStep RT-PCR kit. Libraries were constructed in a second round of multiplex PCR, after which size selection and purification were carried out. The libraries were sequenced on an Illumina HiSeq2000 using paired-end 100 bp reads. In the paper's pipeline: SOAPnuke was used to process the raw data, removing reads that contained adapters or uncalled bases, had a mean Phred below 15, or lacked an exact match to the constant primer or identifier. COPE v1.2.5 was used to merge the high-quality paired reads, and each unique nucleotide sequence was defined as a clonotype. MiTCR v1.1 was used to align the clonotypes against IMGT TRBV, TRBD and TRBJ reference segments. Analysis was restricted to V-J combinations with a frequency above 0.0001, which covered about 99% of repertoires. The TCS score was defined as the ratio of F50 (clonal expansion) to E x V (chaos), calculated using BLOSUM62-based TCRdist between CDR3 peptides within each V-J. Welch's t-statistics and random forest reduced fewer than 550 V-J features to about 12, which were used in a naive Bayes classifier (R e1071). TCRdb cleaned the public reads at Q25 with fastp, built clones with MiXCR and kept in-frame beta chains. Every distinct CDR3 protein forms one entry, paired with its most common genes and DNA. These V and J calls originate from TCRdb's pipeline instead of the authors' own analysis. The sample table records some 550,000 distinct CDR3 sequences; 20% to 25% of these occur just once. More than 25% of the sample is held by the ten biggest clonotypes.

Sequenced material: blood. The chain is assembled from TRBV4-1 and TRBJ1-2, and possibly TRBD1, on 6 matching bases. This sequence originates from a man between 18 and 29 years old with Graves' hyperthyroidism. The DNA sequence reads TGCGCCAGCAGCCCCACTGGGGACAAAGCTAACTATGGCTACACCTTC. This encodes CASSPTGDKANYGYTF.